These T cell receptor beta chains were read from a single sample in a study of shared clonotypes between healthy human individuals. The method was immunoSEQ multiplex PCR; TCRdb's version includes in-frame clones alone and lacks a portion of them. This sample yields 600,000 to 750,000 clones, of which 72% are seen a single time; approximately 1.7% belongs to the top ten. The specimen was memory CD4+ T cells sorted from blood. Receptor source: a woman aged 25 to 39 in good health. CDR3s include the opening cysteine and the closing phenylalanine or tryptophan. A D gene is named only where the DNA matches it firmly. Clone size is given for some rows only: seen once, a few or many times, or a class if the clone is expanded.

17,-,TRBV5-4,TRBD2,TRBJ2-3,CASSFGTSGLITDTQYF,TGTGCCAGCAGCTTCGGGACTAGCGGGCTCATCACAGATACGCAGTATTTT
14,-,TRBV7-2,TRBD1,TRBJ1-5,CASSPRDRNQPQHF,TGTGCCAGCAGTCCCCGGGACAGAAATCAGCCCCAGCATTTT
16,-,TRBV11-2,-,TRBJ2-1,CASSALISGANNEQFF,TGTGCCAGCAGCGCACTAATTTCGGGGGCAAACAATGAGCAGTTCTTC
15,-,TRBV4-1,-,TRBJ2-2,CASSQRTKNTGELFF,TGCGCCAGCAGCCAACGGACAAAGAACACCGGGGAGCTGTTTTTT
16,few,TRBV7-2,-,TRBJ2-6,CASSLAPGVSANVLTF,TGTGCCAGCAGCTTAGCGCCAGGAGTTAGCGCCAACGTCCTGACTTTC
16,-,TRBV5-1,TRBD1,TRBJ2-5,CASRQGAGSDSETQYF,TGCGCCAGCCGGCAGGGGGCAGGGTCCGATTCAGAGACCCAGTACTTC
14,-,TRBV6-5,TRBD1,TRBJ2-7,CATTSRDSSYEQYF,TGTGCCACTACGAGCAGGGACAGCTCCTACGAGCAGTACTTC
14,-,TRBV28,TRBD1,TRBJ1-5,CASSLGQGTEPQHF,TGTGCCAGCAGTTTGGGACAGGGGACGGAGCCCCAGCATTTT
13,few,TRBV6-1,-,TRBJ2-3,CASRIQGTDTQYF,TGTGCCAGCAGAATCCAAGGCACAGATACGCAGTATTTT
14,-,TRBV6-5,-,TRBJ1-2,CASSYSSGAGGYTF,TGTGCCAGCAGTTACTCTTCTGGGGCAGGGGGCTACACCTTC
15,-,TRBV19,TRBD1,TRBJ2-3,CASSSPGGRGDTQYF,TGTGCCAGTAGTAGTCCAGGGGGCCGAGGAGATACGCAGTATTTT
16,-,TRBV10-2,TRBD1,TRBJ2-7,CASSEPPGTGPSEQYF,TGCGCCAGCAGTGAGCCCCCCGGGACAGGGCCCTCAGAGCAGTACTTC
14,-,TRBV5-4,-,TRBJ1-2,CASSDLGLDYGYTF,TGTGCCAGCAGCGACCTGGGACTCGACTATGGCTACACCTTC
14,-,TRBV19,-,TRBJ1-5,CASSPLPGGEPQHF,TGTGCCAGTAGCCCTCTCCCGGGCGGGGAGCCCCAGCATTTT
15,-,TRBV28,-,TRBJ1-2,CASSPELGGNYGYTF,TGTGCCAGCAGCCCGGAACTGGGGGGTAACTATGGCTACACCTTC
15,few,TRBV7-9,TRBD1,TRBJ2-3,CASSFGQGNTDTQYF,TGTGCCAGCAGCTTTGGACAGGGGAACACAGATACGCAGTATTTT
13,-,TRBV7-3,-,TRBJ2-1,CASSLRQHNEQFF,TGTGCCAGCAGCTTAAGGCAGCACAATGAGCAGTTCTTC
14,-,TRBV6-1,-,TRBJ2-7,CASSEVLGSYEQYF,TGTGCCAGCAGTGAAGTATTGGGCTCCTACGAGCAGTACTTC
15,-,TRBV7-8,-,TRBJ1-2,CASSPTPHRVYGYTF,TGTGCCAGCAGCCCGACCCCGCACAGGGTGTATGGCTACACCTTC
15,many,TRBV6-5,-,TRBJ2-7,CASSYGTPSLYEQYF,TGTGCCAGCAGTTATGGGACCCCGTCCTTATACGAGCAGTACTTC
14,-,TRBV5-1,TRBD1,TRBJ2-3,CASSGQGKTDTQYF,TGCGCCAGCAGTGGACAGGGGAAAACAGATACGCAGTATTTT
13,-,TRBV18,TRBD1,TRBJ2-7,CASLAGTGNEQYF,TGTGCCAGCTTGGCCGGGACAGGGAACGAGCAGTACTTC
15,-,TRBV27,-,TRBJ2-1,CASSLFRASNNEQFF,TGTGCCAGCAGTTTATTTAGGGCCTCTAACAATGAGCAGTTCTTC
12,once,TRBV29-1,-,TRBJ2-5,CSVDQGVETQYF,TGCAGCGTTGACCAGGGTGTAGAGACCCAGTACTTC
15,-,TRBV28,TRBD1,TRBJ1-2,CASSTPGGERVGYTF,TGTGCCAGCAGCACCCCAGGGGGCGAGAGGGTTGGCTACACCTTC
16,-,TRBV10-3,-,TRBJ2-3,CAISPGREAGTDTQYF,TGTGCCATCAGTCCTGGTAGGGAGGCGGGCACAGATACGCAGTATTTT
13,-,TRBV10-3,-,TRBJ1-4,CAISDHGTEKLFF,TGTGCCATCAGTGATCATGGGACTGAAAAACTGTTTTTT
16,few,TRBV29-1,TRBD2,TRBJ2-2,CSVSGTSGSGTGELFF,TGCAGCGTTTCCGGGACTAGCGGGAGCGGAACCGGGGAGCTGTTTTTT
13,few,TRBV19,TRBD1,TRBJ2-4,CASSGQGANIQYF,TGTGCCAGTAGCGGACAGGGGGCAAACATTCAGTACTTC
12,-,TRBV7-2,-,TRBJ2-1,CASSRSGNEQFF,TGTGCCAGCAGCCGCTCGGGCAATGAGCAGTTCTTC
15,once,TRBV28,TRBD1,TRBJ1-2,CASSLHRTGGVGYTF,TGTGCCAGCAGTTTACATCGGACAGGGGGTGTCGGCTACACCTTC
14,many,TRBV27,-,TRBJ1-1,CASSLRGAGSEAFF,TGTGCCAGCAGTTTGAGGGGGGCGGGGTCGGAAGCTTTCTTT
12,-,TRBV19,-,TRBJ1-2,CASSFGTTGYTF,TGTGCCAGTAGTTTCGGGACTACTGGCTACACCTTC
13,-,TRBV7-9,TRBD1,TRBJ1-2,CASSLEGGGGYTF,TGTGCCAGCAGCTTAGAAGGGGGCGGAGGCTACACCTTC
18,-,TRBV4-1,TRBD2,TRBJ2-1,CASSQAPGGTSGYNEQFF,TGCGCCAGCAGCCAAGCCCCCGGAGGGACTAGCGGATACAATGAGCAGTTCTTC
15,-,TRBV9,TRBD1,TRBJ1-5,CASSVGTGGEQPQHF,TGTGCCAGCAGCGTTGGGACAGGGGGGGAACAGCCCCAGCATTTT
16,-,TRBV5-1,TRBD2,TRBJ2-3,CASSLATSETTDTQYF,TGCGCCAGCAGCCTAGCGACTAGCGAGACCACAGATACGCAGTATTTT
12,-,TRBV19,-,TRBJ1-5,CASSPTRGSQHF,TGTGCCAGTAGCCCGACCCGAGGGTCCCAGCATTTT
12,-,TRBV2,-,TRBJ2-7,CASSERRGEQYF,TGTGCCAGCAGTGAACGCCGGGGTGAGCAGTACTTC
16,-,TRBV5-4,TRBD1,TRBJ1-3,CASSFTGAVSGNTIYF,TGTGCCAGCAGCTTTACAGGGGCCGTCTCTGGAAACACCATATATTTT
15,few,TRBV5-4,TRBD1,TRBJ2-7,CASSPRTGGGYEQYF,TGTGCCAGCAGCCCCCGGACAGGGGGGGGCTACGAGCAGTACTTC
15,-,TRBV6-1,TRBD1,TRBJ2-1,CASSGTGQGQNEQFF,TGTGCCAGCAGTGGGACGGGACAGGGTCAAAATGAGCAGTTCTTC
15,-,TRBV7-9,-,TRBJ2-1,CASSSLSPPRNEQFF,TGTGCCAGCAGCTCCCTTTCTCCTCCGCGCAATGAGCAGTTCTTC
13,-,TRBV11-2,-,TRBJ2-3,CASSPSEVYTQYF,TGTGCCAGCTCCCCCTCCGAGGTGTATACGCAGTATTTT
14,-,TRBV2,-,TRBJ2-1,CASSEYVTGHEQFF,TGTGCCAGCAGTGAATATGTTACGGGGCATGAGCAGTTCTTC
13,few,TRBV2,-,TRBJ1-2,CASSELPNYGYTF,TGTGCCAGCAGTGAACTCCCTAACTATGGCTACACCTTC
17,-,TRBV4-1,-,TRBJ1-3,CASSQSAENGAGNTIYF,TGCGCCAGCAGCCAATCCGCCGAGAATGGTGCTGGAAACACCATATATTTT